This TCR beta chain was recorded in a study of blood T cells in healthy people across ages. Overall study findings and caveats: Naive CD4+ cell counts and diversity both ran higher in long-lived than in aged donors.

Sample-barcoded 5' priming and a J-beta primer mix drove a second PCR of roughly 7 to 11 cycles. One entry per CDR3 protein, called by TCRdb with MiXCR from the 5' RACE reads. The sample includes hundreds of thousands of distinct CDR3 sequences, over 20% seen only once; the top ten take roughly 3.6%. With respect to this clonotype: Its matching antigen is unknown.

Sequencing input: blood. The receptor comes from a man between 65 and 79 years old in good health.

This CDR3 reads CASSDPGQGREQYF. Here the CDR3 DNA reads TGTGCCAGCAGTGATCCGGGACAGGGTAGGGAGCAGTACTTC. The chain has TRBV6-5 and TRBJ2-7; TRBD1 matches 9 bases. The germline V gene encodes CDR1 MNHEY and CDR2 SVGAGI. V shed 5 bases and J 7 bases; nucleotides not matched to a gene: 9. The CDR3 extends over 14 amino acids.